The 32 T cell receptor beta chains below come from one sample, sequenced in a study of PD-1 blockade in classical Hodgkin lymphoma. Some clones are missing from TCRdb's copy, which holds only in-frame ones; the method was immunoSEQ multiplex PCR. This table holds approximately 44,000 clones, roughly 80% found once. Every single patient, without exception, relapsed after autologous stem cell transplantation, and brentuximab vedotin exposure varied. The sequencing here drew on peripheral blood mononuclear cells (PBMCs), taken at baseline. These receptor sequences come from a human donor with classical Hodgkin lymphoma.

The chain joins TRBV5-1 to TRBJ1-4; 8 nucleotides line up with TRBD1. Per the germline V gene, CDR1 is SGHRS and CDR2 is YFSETQ. The CDR3 covers 15 residues. Trimming cost V 2 bases and J 3 bases; bases outside gene matches: 3. CDR3 in amino acids: CASSLRTGSNEKLFF. The CDR3, as DNA: TGCGCCAGCAGCTTAAGGACAGGGTCTAATGAAAAACTGTTTTTT.

The chain joins TRBV6-6 to TRBJ1-1; no definite D call. V lost 4 bases and J 0 bases, leaving 6 bases between the germline ends. Germline V gene lookup returns CDR1 MNHNY and CDR2 SVGAGI (reference sequence). The CDR3 consists of 13 residues. This CDR3 reads CASSSQMNTEAFF. The CDR3 nucleotides are TGTGCCAGCAGTTCACAGATGAACACTGAAGCTTTCTTT.

This chain uses TRBV9 with TRBJ1-1; TRBD1 might be the D (6 bases). Germline V gene lookup returns CDR1 SGDLS and CDR2 YYNGEE. V was clipped by 4 bases and J by 10 bases, with 20 bases between them. This CDR3 is 14 amino acids long. The CDR3 coding sequence is TGTGCCAGCAGCCAATCGTCCAGGGGTAATGGAGCTTTCTTT. This codes for CASSQSSRGNGAFF.

This clone has just one count. Written as DNA, the CDR3 is TGCAGCGGGGAGACAGGGAACGAGCAGTACTTC. This encodes CSGETGNEQYF. The rearrangement uses TRBV29-1 and TRBJ2-7; TRBD1 aligns across 7 bases. This CDR3 has 11 residues. V shed 7 bases, J shed 5 bases, and the junction held 5 bases outside the gene matches. Germline V CDR1 and CDR2: SQVTM, ANQGSEA.

V and J are TRBV30 and TRBJ2-7, with D unclear. The ends were cut back, 2 bases at V and 7 bases at J, with 12 bases in the middle. The CDR3 has 12 residues. CDR1 and CDR2 (germline): GTSNPN, SVGIG (reference sequence). CDR3 loop: CAWSTTGLEQYF. The CDR3 DNA reads as TGTGCCTGGAGTACAACGGGTCTGGAGCAGTACTTC. Full variable domain (outside the CDR3, taken from reference TRBV30 and TRBJ2-7): SQTIHQWPATLVQPVGSPLSLECTVEGTSNPNLYWYRQAAGRGLQLLFYSVGIGQISSEVPQNLSASRPQDRQFILSSKKLLLSDSGFYLCAWSTTGLEQYFGPGTRLTVT.

The chain employs TRBV18 and TRBJ1-1, with unresolved D. Trimming cost V 1 base and J 5 bases, with 11 bases left between them. The germline V gene encodes CDR1 KGHSH and CDR2 LQKENI. This CDR3 comprises 14 residues. CDR3 nucleotides: TGTGCCAGCTCACCACAAGGACCTGGAACTGAAGCTTTCTTT. As protein: CASSPQGPGTEAFF.

This sequence joins TRBV28 and TRBJ1-4; no reliable D call. Germline CDR1 and CDR2: MDHEN and SYDVKM. With 6 bases removed from V and 0 bases from J, the gap between germline ends came to 11 bases. CDR3 length: 15 residues. The CDR3 coding sequence is TGTGCCAGCAGGGTAGAACCTCCAACTAATGAAAAACTGTTTTTT. Protein product: CASRVEPPTNEKLFF.

The chain couples TRBV5-1 to TRBJ2-5; 8 bases fit TRBD2. V lost 4 bases to trimming and J lost 5 bases; unmatched junction nucleotides: 16. This CDR3 spans 17 amino acids. Germline V gene lookup returns CDR1 SGHRS and CDR2 YFSETQ. CDR3 in amino acids: CASSPEGLAYYGETQYF. The CDR3 region has the DNA TGCGCCAGCAGCCCAGAAGGACTAGCTTACTATGGGGAGACCCAGTACTTC.

This chain connects TRBV21-1 to TRBJ2-1; the tabulated D call, TRBD1, remains unverified against the DNA. TRBV21-1 is a known pseudogene. This CDR3 has 15 residues. The CDR3 DNA reads TGTGCCAGCATGAAAAGGGACAGGGTCCACAATGAGCAGTTCTTC. The encoded protein is CASMKRDRVHNEQFF.

The J gene is TRBJ2-7, the V gene TRBV28, with TRBD2 identical over 8 bases. This CDR3 has 13 residues. The germline gives CDR1 MDHEN, CDR2 SYDVKM. Trimming removed 4 bases from V and 3 bases from J; junction bases left unmatched: 2. The CDR3 bases are TGTGCCAGCAGTTGGCGGGAGGACTACGAGCAGTACTTC. This encodes CASSWREDYEQYF.

The chain has TRBV2 and TRBJ2-7; perhaps TRBD1 as D (6 bases). This CDR3 contains 15 residues. Per germline, CDR1 SNHLY and CDR2 FYNNEI. Trimming removed 5 bases from V and 2 bases from J, with 16 bases in between. The CDR3 DNA reads TGTGCCAGCAGTACCTGGACAGCTTTGGCCTACGAGCAGTACTTC. Translation gives CASSTWTALAYEQYF.

This sequence joins TRBV28 and TRBJ1-1; no clear D gene. CDR3 length: 13 residues. V lost 5 bases, J lost 4 bases, and 11 bases lay in between. Germline V gene sequence: CDR1 MDHEN, CDR2 SYDVKM. The CDR3 protein is CASSPAQRTEAFF. For the CDR3, the DNA is TGTGCCAGCAGTCCAGCTCAGCGCACTGAAGCTTTCTTT. The full variable domain, completed using reference TRBV28 and TRBJ1-1, is DVKVTQSSRYLVKRTGEKVFLECVQDMDHENMFWYRQDPGLGLRLIYFSYDVKMKEKGDIPEGYSVSREKKERFSLILESASTNQTSMYLCASSPAQRTEAFFGQGTRLTVV.

This clone has a single count. The CDR3 region is CASSLDRGYNEQFF. For the CDR3, the DNA is TGTGCCAGCAGCTTGGATCGCGGATACAATGAGCAGTTCTTC. The genes are TRBV4-2 and TRBJ2-1; no clear D. Germline loops: CDR1 LGHNA, CDR2 YNFKEQ. The CDR3 extends over 14 amino acids. Trimming pared 5 bases from V and 4 bases from J, leaving 12 bases between.

The V and J genes are TRBV11-2 and TRBJ1-6; D unresolved. The CDR3 spans 15 residues. Germline values: CDR1 SGHAT, CDR2 FQNNGV. Trimming left V 3 bases short and J 5 bases short, with 11 bases between. The CDR3 loop reads CASSFRRTDNSPLHF. The CDR3 DNA sequence: TGTGCCAGCAGCTTTCGAAGAACTGATAATTCACCCCTCCACTTT. Based on the CDR3 plus reference TRBV11-2 and TRBJ1-6, the full variable domain is EAGVAQSPRYKIIEKRQSVAFWCNPISGHATLYWYQQILGQGPKLLIQFQNNGVVDDSQLPKDRFSAERLKGVDSTLKIQPAKLEDSAVYLCASSFRRTDNSPLHFGNGTRLTVT.

The chain recombines TRBV6-6 with TRBJ1-3; possible D gene TRBD1, 5 bases. CDR1 is MNHNY and CDR2 is SVGAGI in the germline V gene (reference sequence). The length of the CDR3 is 15 residues. V lost 2 bases, J lost 2 bases, and 10 bases lay in between. The CDR3 DNA reads TGTGCCAGCAGTTACGGGGCGGAAACTGGAAACACCATATATTTT. It translates to CASSYGAETGNTIYF.

The chain recombines TRBV7-3 with TRBJ2-1; TRBD1 agrees at 9 bases. Trimming took 0 bases from V and 7 from J; bases not matched to a gene: 13. Germline values: CDR1 SGHTA, CDR2 FQGTGA. This CDR3 is built from 18 residues. The CDR3 coding sequence is TGTGCCAGCAGCTTAACGTTGAGAACAGGGGGCGATGGGAATGAGCAGTTCTTC. This sequence encodes CASSLTLRTGGDGNEQFF.

The rearrangement joins TRBV6-5 to TRBJ2-7; 12 nucleotides line up with TRBD1. Germline V gene sequence: CDR1 MNHEY, CDR2 SVGAGI. The CDR3 length is 15 residues. Trimming took 5 bases from V and 8 from J; bases not matched to a gene: 10. CDR3 bases: TGTGCCAGCAGTCCTACCGGGACAGGGGGCGCAAAGCAGTACTTC. This sequence encodes CASSPTGTGGAKQYF.

Only one count was recorded for this clone. This specimen includes other DNA sequences encoding the same CDR3. The J gene is TRBJ2-7, the V gene TRBV18; weak D call: TRBD1 (5 bases). The CDR3 is made up of 14 amino acids. Trimming shortened V by 0 bases and J by 1 base, and 7 bases separated the two germline ends. The germline gives CDR1 KGHSH, CDR2 LQKENI. CDR3 bases: TGTGCCAGCTCACCACCAGACAGATCCTACGAGCAGTACTTC. Encoded protein: CASSPPDRSYEQYF.

This clone was detected only once. The genes are TRBV6-6 and TRBJ2-3; TRBD2 agrees at 7 bases. This CDR3 has 16 residues. With V trimmed by 2 bases and J by 1 base, 6 bases remained unmatched. Germline CDR1 and CDR2: MNHNY and SVGAGI (reference sequence). The CDR3 DNA reads TGTGCCAGCAGTTACCCCGGGGGAGGGCGCACAGATACGCAGTATTTT. This sequence encodes CASSYPGGGRTDTQYF.

This clone occurred a few times. V and J are TRBV2 and TRBJ2-7; D is ambiguous. Germline assignment: CDR1 SNHLY and CDR2 FYNNEI. V was cut by 7 bases and J by 0 bases, with 10 bases left in between. The CDR3 runs 13 residues. The chain's CDR3 is CASTRPDSYEQYF. The CDR3 nucleotides read TGTGCCAGCACCCGGCCAGACTCCTACGAGCAGTACTTC.

The chain carries TRBV14 and TRBJ2-7, with a tentative D call TRBD2 (6 bases). The length of the CDR3 is 15 residues. Germline assignment: CDR1 SGHDN and CDR2 FVKESK. The V end was cut by 1 base, the J end by 7 bases, with 17 bases between. CDR3 in DNA: TGTGCCAGCAGCCAAGGGGCGGGGAGGCGAAAGGAGCAGTACTTC. Amino acids: CASSQGAGRRKEQYF.

The rearrangement uses TRBV6-6 and TRBJ1-3, with unresolved D. This CDR3 has 14 amino acids. V lost 6 bases and J lost 0, with 9 bases in between. CDR1 is MNHNY, CDR2 SVGAGI, per germline (reference sequence). In DNA form, the CDR3 reads TGTGCCAGCAGACAGACATTCTCTGGAAACACCATATATTTT. This translates into CASRQTFSGNTIYF.

The chain couples TRBV7-6 to TRBJ2-2; D assignment may be TRBD1 or TRBD2 (5 bases each). CDR1 is SGHVS and CDR2 is FNYEAQ in the germline V gene. The CDR3 loop spans 15 amino acids. V lost 5 bases and J 3 bases, leaving 13 bases between the germline ends. The CDR3 DNA is TGTGCCAGCAGCCCAGGGACGGCCTACACCGGGGAGCTGTTTTTT. It yields the protein CASSPGTAYTGELFF.

This clone occurred once. The sample contains more than one DNA sequence encoding this CDR3. The V call is TRBV6-1, the J call TRBJ1-5, with 7 positions matching TRBD1. Germline CDR1 and CDR2: MNHNS and SASEGT. The V and J ends lost 5 bases and 3 bases, in that order; junction bases with no gene match: 1. The CDR3 is made up of 13 amino acids. The CDR3 nucleotides are TGTGCCAGCAGTACAGGGGTCAATCAGCCCCAGCATTTT. Translation gives CASSTGVNQPQHF.

A single count supports this clone. This chain joins TRBV28 and TRBJ1-1; no definite D call. The V end was cut by 5 bases, the J end by 6 bases, with 7 bases between. The CDR3 is 11 residues long. The germline CDR1 and CDR2 sequences are MDHEN and SYDVKM. In DNA form, the CDR3 reads TGTGCCAGCAGTCTCCGGGCTGAAGCTTTCTTT. Its protein is CASSLRAEAFF.

This clone was picked up one time. The CDR3 region is CASSLGPEVGPQHF. The CDR3 bases are TGTGCCAGCAGTCTAGGACCCGAGGTGGGTCCCCAGCATTTT. The chain employs TRBV6-5 and TRBJ1-5, with no clear D. The CDR3 is made up of 14 amino acids. Germline CDR1 is MNHEY and CDR2 is SVGAGI. V was pared by 5 bases and J by 10 bases, with 18 bases between.

This sequence joins TRBV4-1 and TRBJ2-3, with a tentative D call TRBD1 (5 bases). Between the trimmed V and J ends, which lost 4 bases and 5 bases, there was a span of 10 bases. The CDR3 totals 13 residues. Germline V gene lookup returns CDR1 MGHRA and CDR2 YSYEKL. CDR3 sequence: CASSLRTLDTQYF. Here the CDR3 DNA reads TGCGCCAGCAGCCTGAGGACATTAGATACGCAGTATTTT.

This clone is termed medium-sized. The rearrangement uses TRBV9 and TRBJ2-2; 10 bases are a match to TRBD1. The CDR3 has 17 residues. J was trimmed by 2 bases and V by 0 bases; bases with no gene match: 4. Looked up from germline, CDR1 is SGDLS and CDR2 is YYNGEE. Written as DNA, the CDR3 is TGTGCCAGCAGCGTAGGGCGGGACAGGGGAAACACCGGGGAGCTGTTTTTT. Its protein product is CASSVGRDRGNTGELFF.

The V call is TRBV7-9, the J call TRBJ1-2; 8 bases fit TRBD1. Unmatched junction bases numbered 7, after V lost 5 bases and J lost 2 bases. CDR3 size: 15 residues. Germline-derived CDR1 and CDR2 are SEHNR and FQNEAQ (reference sequence). The DNA of the CDR3 is TGTGCCAGCAGCCCACAGGGGGAGTCAAACTATGGCTACACCTTC. Residues: CASSPQGESNYGYTF. The complete variable domain, with remaining parts taken from reference TRBV7-9 and TRBJ1-2, reads DTGVSQNPRHKITKRGQNVTFRCDPISEHNRLYWYRQTLGQGPEFLTYFQNEAQLEKSRLLSDRFSAERPKGSFSTLEIQRTEQGDSAMYLCASSPQGESNYGYTFGSGTRLTVV.

The rearrangement joins TRBV19 to TRBJ1-1; D is unclear. Trimming took off 3 bases at V and 7 bases at J, with 18 bases between the two ends. CDR3 length: 15 amino acids. Germline V lookup: CDR1 LNHDA, CDR2 SQIVND (reference sequence). The CDR3 nucleotides read TGTGCCAGTAGTATTCCCTATAAATTGAGGGTTGAAGCTTTCTTT. Its protein product is CASSIPYKLRVEAFF.

The chain joins TRBV11-2 to TRBJ2-5; weak D call: TRBD2 (6 bases). The DNA matches TRBJ2-7 better at its end, which makes the J call doubtful. CDR1 and CDR2 (germline): SGHAT, FQNNGV. The CDR3 sequence is 15 residues long. In DNA form, the CDR3 reads TGTGCCAGCAGCCGGCGGCGGGACGGCATCTACGAGCAGTACTTC. Protein: CASSRRRDGIYEQYF.

This clone was observed a handful of times. The genes are TRBV10-1 and TRBJ1-4, with D perhaps matching TRBD1 (6 bases). V lost 9 bases and J lost 8, with 25 bases in between. From germline, CDR1 is WNHNN and CDR2 SYGVQD (reference sequence). This CDR3 has 16 amino acids. CDR3 sequence reads: CARTGTRGPRTEKLFF. CDR3 DNA sequence: TGCGCCAGGACCGGGACAAGAGGTCCCCGAACGGAAAAACTGTTTTTT.